The 7 T cell receptor beta chains reported below all come from one sample, sequenced in a study of blood T cell repertoires in COVID-19. The method was immunoSEQ multiplex PCR; TCRdb's version includes in-frame clones alone and lacks a portion of them. The table records about 120,000 clones, over 75% of them present only once. Sequenced sample: peripheral blood. The receptor set was obtained from a man younger than 45 with COVID-19, enrolled during active disease.

The V gene is TRBV3-1 (or the pseudogene TRBV3-2), the J gene TRBJ1-5; TRBD1 might be the D (5 bases). The V and J ends lost 1 base and 0 bases respectively, with 7 bases between them. The CDR3 spans 15 residues. Looked up from germline, CDR1 is LGHDT and CDR2 is YNNKEL (reference sequence). The DNA for the CDR3 is TGTGCCAGCAGCCAAGGGGGACTTAGCAATCAGCCCCAGCATTTT. Protein: CASSQGGLSNQPQHF.

In DNA, the CDR3 is TGTGCCAGCAGTTCCAGGGGGCTAGGGTCACCCCTCCACTTT. Translation gives CASSSRGLGSPLHF. The rearrangement joins TRBV27 to TRBJ1-6, with 8 bases matching TRBD1. V was pared by 4 bases and J by 10 bases, with 6 bases of the junction left unmatched. The length of the CDR3 is 14 residues. The germline CDR1 and CDR2 sequences are MNHEY and SMNVEV (reference sequence).

This sequence joins TRBV6-6 and TRBJ2-5, with 9 bases aligning to TRBD2. Germline V gene data show CDR1 as MNHNY and CDR2 as SVGAGI (reference sequence). CDR3 length: 13 amino acids. With V trimmed by 8 bases and J by 5 bases, 6 bases remained unmatched. CDR3 region: CASHSGGGETQYF. For the CDR3, the DNA is TGTGCCAGCCATAGCGGGGGAGGGGAGACCCAGTACTTC.

This clone was seen just once. The J gene is TRBJ2-7, the V gene TRBV10-2; D perhaps matches TRBD2 (6 bases). The germline V gene encodes CDR1 WSHSY and CDR2 SAAADI. V was cut by 0 bases and J by 2 bases, with 11 bases left in between. This CDR3 has 15 amino acids. CDR3 in amino acids: CASSESGGPPYEQYF. The DNA for the CDR3 is TGCGCCAGCAGTGAGTCGGGGGGACCTCCCTACGAGCAGTACTTC.

The chain has TRBV5-4 and TRBJ2-1, with 14 bases that match TRBD2. The CDR3 is made up of 16 amino acids. Germline V gene sequence: CDR1 SGHNT, CDR2 YYREEE (reference sequence). Trimming cost V 3 bases and J 8 bases; bases outside gene matches: 7. The CDR3 protein is CASSSGLAGVRDEQFF. As DNA, the CDR3 is TGTGCCAGCAGCTCGGGACTAGCGGGAGTCCGAGATGAGCAGTTCTTC. Together with reference TRBV5-4 and TRBJ2-1, the CDR3 gives the full variable domain: ETGVTQSPTHLIKTRGQQVTLRCSSQSGHNTVSWYQQALGQGPQFIFQYYREEENGRGNFPPRFSGLQFPNYSSELNVNALELDDSALYLCASSSGLAGVRDEQFFGPGTRLTVL.

The gene calls are TRBV29-1 and TRBJ1-2; TRBD1 might be the D (5 bases). This CDR3 has 12 residues. V was pared by 6 bases and J by 3 bases, with 11 bases between. The germline CDR1 and CDR2 sequences are SQVTM and ANQGSEA. This chain's CDR3 is CSVGGRDYGYTF. The CDR3 nucleotides read TGCAGCGTGGGAGGCAGGGACTATGGCTACACCTTC.

The gene calls are TRBV29-1 and TRBJ2-7, with D maybe TRBD2 (5 bases). V lost 1 base to trimming and J lost 4 bases, with 11 bases between them. The CDR3 loop spans 13 amino acids. Germline V lookup: CDR1 SQVTM, CDR2 ANQGSEA. CDR3 bases: TGCAGCGTTGAAGGGTCTGGCGGGTACGAGCAGTACTTC. Translated, it gives CSVEGSGGYEQYF.